The 17 T cell receptor beta chains presented below share a single source sample, sequenced in a study of PD-L1 blockade in urothelial cancer. Generated by immunoSEQ multiplex PCR, the TCRdb table keeps only in-frame clones and is missing some. The sample includes roughly 74,000 clones, about nine tenths seen only once; the top ten take 5% to 6%. The sample here was PBMCs, taken around atezolizumab (anti-PD-L1) treatment. Receptors originate from a woman aged 70 to 79 with urothelial cancer.

The rearrangement links TRBV7-3 to TRBJ2-1; the D gene is possibly TRBD1 (6 bases). The CDR3 loop spans 15 amino acids. V gave up 6 bases and J gave up 9 bases, with 21 bases separating them. Germline assignment: CDR1 SGHTA and CDR2 FQGTGA. CDR3 sequence: CASSLGAVAPGEQFF. The DNA of the CDR3 is TGTGCCAGCAGTTTGGGGGCGGTAGCACCCGGTGAGCAGTTCTTC.

CDR3 nucleotide sequence: TGCGCCAGCAGCCAAACACGCGGCGGGGTGGGGGAAAAACTGTTTTTT. Its protein product is CASSQTRGGVGEKLFF. The chain carries TRBV4-3 and TRBJ1-4; the D is unclear. V was trimmed by 2 bases and J by 8 bases, leaving 18 bases between them. The length of the CDR3 is 16 residues. Germline lookup yields CDR1 LGHNA and CDR2 YSLEER.

CDR3 coding DNA: TGCGCCAGCAGCCAAGATGACAGGCAGTACCTTAACTATGGCTACACCTTC. Its translation is CASSQDDRQYLNYGYTF. V and J are TRBV4-3 and TRBJ1-2; possible D gene TRBD1, 6 bases. The CDR3 extends over 17 amino acids. V was clipped by 0 bases and J by 1 base, with 15 bases between them. Germline V gene data show CDR1 as LGHNA and CDR2 as YSLEER.

This clone appeared once. The rearrangement uses TRBV10-3 and TRBJ2-3; D may be TRBD2 (6 bases). Trimming left V 3 bases short and J 0 bases short, with 7 bases between. Germline V CDR1 and CDR2: ENHRY, SYGVKD. The CDR3 extends over 14 amino acids. The CDR3 coding sequence is TGTGCCATCAGTGACGGGACTAGCACAGATACGCAGTATTTT. This codes for CAISDGTSTDTQYF.

The gene calls are TRBV5-1 and TRBJ2-7, with D possibly matching TRBD2 (7 bases). Germline CDR1 SGHRS, CDR2 YFSETQ. CDR3 length equals 14 residues. Trimming shortened V by 4 bases and J by 3 bases, and 14 bases separated the two germline ends. The CDR3 nucleotides read TGCGCCAGCAGCGAACAGGGCGGGGGCTACGAGCAGTACTTC. As protein: CASSEQGGGYEQYF.

This chain joins TRBV2 and TRBJ2-3; 7 nucleotides align to TRBD1. This CDR3 is 18 amino acids long. The ends lost 2 bases at V and 3 bases at J; junction bases unmatched: 14. The germline V gene has CDR1 SNHLY and CDR2 FYNNEI. Here the CDR3 reads CASSELQDRVGETDTQYF. The DNA of the CDR3 is TGTGCCAGCAGTGAACTCCAAGACAGGGTCGGGGAAACAGATACGCAGTATTTT.

The rearrangement links TRBV30 to TRBJ1-1, with D possibly being TRBD1 (6 bases). In germline, CDR1 is GTSNPN, CDR2 SVGIG (reference sequence). The CDR3 consists of 13 residues. The germline V and J ends were trimmed by 1 base and 8 bases, with 14 bases remaining between them. This CDR3 reads CAWSARRDREAFF. The CDR3 DNA follows: TGTGCCTGGAGTGCACGTCGCGACAGGGAAGCTTTCTTT.

The V call is TRBV7-2, the J call TRBJ2-5; TRBD2 aligns across 14 bases. V trimming: 5 bases; J trimming: 5 bases; junction bases outside the gene matches: 13. The CDR3 is made up of 18 amino acids. The V gene's germline CDR1 is SGHTA and CDR2 FQGNSA. CDR3 sequence reads: CASSLSGTSGSGGETQYF. The CDR3 DNA sequence: TGTGCCAGCAGCCTTAGCGGGACTAGCGGGAGTGGTGGGGAGACCCAGTACTTC.

In its sample, this clone was seen once. The chain carries TRBV28 and TRBJ1-4; 7 bases are shared with TRBD1. J was trimmed by 16 bases and V by 5 bases; bases with no gene match: 13. The germline CDR1 and CDR2 sequences are MDHEN and SYDVKM. The CDR3 is made up of 13 amino acids. The CDR3 loop is CASSLTPTGLEFF. The DNA of the CDR3 is TGTGCCAGCAGTCTAACCCCGACAGGGTTAGAGTTTTTT. The complete variable domain, with remaining parts taken from reference TRBV28 and TRBJ1-4, reads DVKVTQSSRYLVKRTGEKVFLECVQDMDHENMFWYRQDPGLGLRLIYFSYDVKMKEKGDIPEGYSVSREKKERFSLILESASTNQTSMYLCASSLTPTGLEFFGSGTQLSVL.

The rearrangement uses TRBV5-1 and TRBJ1-1; TRBD1 agrees at 7 bases. Germline CDR1 SGHRS, CDR2 YFSETQ. This CDR3 contains 13 residues. The ends lost 6 bases at V and 1 base at J; junction bases unmatched: 3. CDR3: CASKGAGNTEAFF. The CDR3 nucleotides are TGCGCCAGCAAGGGGGCTGGGAACACTGAAGCTTTCTTT.

The chain has TRBV5-8 and TRBJ1-2, with 10 bases aligning to TRBD1. Trimming took 1 base from V and 7 from J; bases not matched to a gene: 4. Germline-derived CDR1 and CDR2 are SGHTS and YDEGEE. There are 14 residues in the CDR3. CDR3 DNA: TGTGCCAGCAGCTTGCGACAGGGGGCGCGTGGCTACACCTTC. It codes for CASSLRQGARGYTF. Complete variable domain (other parts from reference TRBV5-8 and TRBJ1-2): EAGVTQSPTHLIKTRGQQATLRCSPISGHTSVYWYQQALGLGLQFLLWYDEGEERNRGNFPPRFSGRQFPNYSSELNVNALELEDSALYLCASSLRQGARGYTFGSGTRLTVV.

The chain recombines TRBV28 with TRBJ2-3; 7 bases agree with TRBD1. The germline CDR1 and CDR2 sequences are MDHEN and SYDVKM. This CDR3 has 16 residues. V lost 6 bases and J lost 1; bases outside the gene matches: 10. CDR3 sequence: CASSPPEGARTDTQYF. The CDR3 region has the DNA TGTGCCAGCAGCCCCCCCGAGGGGGCCCGCACAGATACGCAGTATTTT. Full variable domain (outside the CDR3, taken from reference TRBV28 and TRBJ2-3): DVKVTQSSRYLVKRTGEKVFLECVQDMDHENMFWYRQDPGLGLRLIYFSYDVKMKEKGDIPEGYSVSREKKERFSLILESASTNQTSMYLCASSPPEGARTDTQYFGPGTRLTVL.

The chain is built from TRBV10-1 and TRBJ1-3; 7 nucleotides match TRBD1. Unmatched junction bases numbered 0, after V lost 4 bases and J lost 0 bases. CDR1 and CDR2 (germline): WNHNN, SYGVQD (reference sequence). The CDR3 length is 14 residues. The CDR3 spells CASSGTGSGNTIYF. DNA of the CDR3: TGCGCCAGCAGTGGGACAGGCTCTGGAAACACCATATATTTT.

The J gene is TRBJ2-7, the V gene TRBV5-1; 7 bases align to TRBD1. The CDR3 consists of 14 residues. The V gene's germline CDR1 is SGHRS and CDR2 YFSETQ. J was trimmed by 5 bases and V by 1 base; bases with no gene match: 6. In nucleotides, the CDR3 is TGCGCCAGCAGCTTGTATGCAGGGGGAAACGAGCAGTACTTC. Its protein product is CASSLYAGGNEQYF.

V gene TRBV18 combines with J gene TRBJ2-7; tentatively, D is TRBD2 (6 bases). This CDR3 has 12 residues. V was shortened by 4 bases and J by 5 bases, with 9 bases between the two germline ends. Germline CDR1 is KGHSH and CDR2 is LQKENI. This chain's CDR3 is CASSLSGDEQYF. CDR3 nucleotides: TGTGCCAGCTCACTTTCGGGAGACGAGCAGTACTTC.

The CDR3 DNA follows: TGTGCCAGCAGTTTATCGGACAGGGGTGGCACTGAAGCTTTCTTT. Its protein product is CASSLSDRGGTEAFF. The gene calls are TRBV27 and TRBJ1-1, with 9 bases lining up with TRBD1. J was trimmed by 4 bases and V by 0 bases; bases with no gene match: 3. The germline V gene encodes CDR1 MNHEY and CDR2 SMNVEV (reference sequence). This CDR3 is 15 amino acids long.

V usage is TRBV11-3 and J usage is TRBJ1-1, with 7 bases aligning to TRBD1. The CDR3 totals 15 residues. Germline-derived CDR1 and CDR2 are SGHNT and YENEEA. The J segment lost 2 bases and the V segment lost 1 base, leaving 4 bases of the junction unmatched. The CDR3 region is CASSLGGTANTEAFF. The CDR3 coding sequence is TGTGCCAGCAGCTTAGGAGGGACAGCAAACACTGAAGCTTTCTTT.